Listed here are 19 T cell receptor beta chains from one sample, sequenced in a study of cytomegalovirus exposure and HLA in healthy donors. In the PCR, 60 Vbeta and 13 Jbeta primers were used. Produced via immunoSEQ multiplex PCR; TCRdb's table is partial and in-frame only. The data show 100,000 or so clones, roughly 77% seen once. The sequenced material came from PBMCs. These receptors all come from a woman in her fifties or sixties in good health and CMV-seropositive.

V gene TRBV4-2 combines with J gene TRBJ2-1, with a weak D call TRBD2 (5 bases). The V gene lost 2 bases and the J gene lost 4 bases, with 15 bases spanning the gap. The CDR3 runs 16 residues. Looked up from germline, CDR1 is LGHNA and CDR2 is YNFKEQ. CDR3 loop: CASSQSSSTAYNEQFF. In DNA, the CDR3 is TGTGCCAGCAGCCAAAGCTCTAGCACAGCGTACAATGAGCAGTTCTTC.

The CDR3 DNA sequence: TGTGCCAGCAGCCTAACGGTAGCCGGGGAGCTGTTTTTT. It encodes CASSLTVAGELFF. V gene TRBV7-8 combines with J gene TRBJ2-2, with D uncertain. There are 13 residues in the CDR3. V dropped 5 bases and J dropped 6 bases, with 10 bases sitting between them. The V gene's germline CDR1 is SGHVS and CDR2 FQNEAQ.

The chain has TRBV4-2 and TRBJ1-1; 11 nucleotides agree with TRBD1. The germline V gene has CDR1 LGHNA and CDR2 YNFKEQ. The CDR3 is 18 amino acids. Trimming at V came to 0 bases and at J to 4 bases, leaving 10 bases not matched to a gene. Here the CDR3 DNA reads TGTGCCAGCAGCCAAGATCCAGGACAGGGGGCTGAAAGCACTGAAGCTTTCTTT. Its translation: CASSQDPGQGAESTEAFF.

The chain employs TRBV6-5 and TRBJ2-1; D may be TRBD2 (6 bases). In germline, CDR1 is MNHEY, CDR2 SVGAGI. V shed 2 bases and J shed 8 bases, with 13 bases lying between them. The CDR3 covers 14 residues. Here the CDR3 DNA reads TGTGCCAGCAGTTACAAGTTGTGGGGGGATGAGCAGTTCTTC. It is translated as CASSYKLWGDEQFF.

V usage is TRBV30 and J usage is TRBJ1-1; D unresolved. The germline V gene encodes CDR1 GTSNPN and CDR2 SVGIG (reference sequence). CDR3 length: 12 residues. Trimming cost V 7 bases and J 4 bases, with 13 bases left between them. The DNA for the CDR3 is TGTGCCTCCAAGCCGATTGTCACTGAAGCTTTCTTT. Amino acid sequence: CASKPIVTEAFF.

This clone showed up just a few times. The CDR3 nucleotides read TGTGCCTGGAGTGTTCCCGGGACATACGGGGCCCAGCATTTT. This translates into CAWSVPGTYGAQHF. The chain couples TRBV30 to TRBJ1-5; possible D gene TRBD1, 6 bases. This CDR3 has 14 residues. V was cut by 0 bases and J by 11 bases, with 17 bases left in between. Germline V gene data show CDR1 as GTSNPN and CDR2 as SVGIG (reference sequence).

The chain joins TRBV20-1 to TRBJ2-5; D perhaps matches TRBD2 (6 bases). TRBJ2-7 matches the DNA end more closely, so the J call is doubtful. The CDR3 runs to 11 residues. Germline V lookup: CDR1 DFQATT, CDR2 SNEGSKA (reference sequence). CDR3 bases: TGCAGTGCTAGAGAGGGAGGCGAGCAGTACTTC. Translated, it gives CSAREGGEQYF.

The chain employs TRBV5-1 and TRBJ1-1; D is uncertain. V was shortened by 6 bases and J by 6 bases, with 12 bases between the two germline ends. CDR1 and CDR2 (germline): SGHRS, YFSETQ. The CDR3 length is 12 residues. In DNA, the CDR3 is TGCGCCAGCAAGGAATCGGGTCCTGAAGCTTTCTTT. Residues: CASKESGPEAFF.

This chain joins TRBV29-1 and TRBJ2-7; 7 bases are shared with TRBD1. V dropped 5 bases and J dropped 2; count of bases not matched to a gene: 12. This CDR3 spans 15 amino acids. From germline, CDR1 is SQVTM and CDR2 ANQGSEA. CDR3 residues: CSVSPHGRGTYEQYF. The CDR3 DNA sequence: TGCAGCGTTTCCCCTCATGGCAGGGGGACCTACGAGCAGTACTTC.

CDR3 DNA sequence: TGTGCCAGCGGGGCCGGTTGGGGTGTCTCTGAAGCTTTCTTT. Translating gives CASGAGWGVSEAFF. V gene TRBV2 combines with J gene TRBJ1-1; tentative D call: TRBD1 (5 bases). The V end was cut by 8 bases, the J end by 6 bases, with 19 bases between. CDR3 length: 14 residues. CDR1 SNHLY and CDR2 FYNNEI come from the germline V gene.

The rearrangement uses TRBV9 and TRBJ2-5; D perhaps matches TRBD2 (6 bases). The V end lost 1 base, the J end lost 5 bases, and 15 bases lay between the germline ends. The CDR3 contains 15 residues. Germline loops: CDR1 SGDLS, CDR2 YYNGEE. The CDR3 bases are TGTGCCAGCAGCGTAAGTGGGGGGAGAGGGGAGACCCAGTACTTC. This sequence encodes CASSVSGGRGETQYF.

The chain combines TRBV18 with TRBJ1-2; 8 bases are a match to TRBD1. CDR1 KGHSH and CDR2 LQKENI come from the germline V gene. CDR3 length: 14 residues. V was clipped by 3 bases and J by 12 bases; unmatched bases: 12. CDR3 region: CASSPGQGLYGDTF. DNA of the CDR3: TGTGCCAGCTCACCTGGACAGGGTTTATATGGAGACACCTTC.

The V and J genes are TRBV4-2 and TRBJ2-3; 11 positions match TRBD2. Germline CDR1 and CDR2: LGHNA and YNFKEQ. CDR3 length equals 16 residues. Germline trimming cut 3 bases from V and 1 base from J; bases unmatched to any gene: 3. Written as DNA, the CDR3 is TGTGCCAGCAGCCAGGTACTAGCGGGGGGCACAGATACGCAGTATTTT. Translation: CASSQVLAGGTDTQYF.

The rearrangement joins TRBV11-1 to TRBJ1-1, with D tentatively TRBD1 (6 bases). CDR3 length: 15 amino acids. In germline, CDR1 is SGHAT, CDR2 FQDESV (reference sequence). Trimming took 5 bases from V and 0 from J, leaving 13 bases between them. As DNA, the CDR3 is TGTGCCAGCAGCCAGACAGACAGGTTGAACACTGAAGCTTTCTTT. Encoded protein: CASSQTDRLNTEAFF.

Only one count was recorded for this clone. This chain uses TRBV18 with TRBJ2-7; TRBD2 is a possible D gene (5 bases). Between the trimmed V and J ends, which lost 1 base and 0 bases, there was a span of 16 bases. Germline-derived CDR1 and CDR2 are KGHSH and LQKENI. This CDR3 contains 17 residues. The CDR3 is CASSPLRVGVASYEQYF. The CDR3 DNA sequence: TGTGCCAGCTCACCACTTAGGGTCGGGGTTGCCTCCTACGAGCAGTACTTC.

This clone has more than one count but fewer than ten. The chain couples TRBV30 to TRBJ1-4; D remains unclear. Germline V gives CDR1 GTSNPN, CDR2 SVGIG (reference sequence). The CDR3 sequence is 13 residues long. V lost 6 bases, J lost 0 bases, and 8 bases lay in between. The CDR3 nucleotides are TGTGCCTGCAACACCGCAACTAATGAAAAACTGTTTTTT. It codes for CACNTATNEKLFF.

The V and J genes are TRBV29-1 and TRBJ2-1; D ambiguous. Germline loops: CDR1 SQVTM, CDR2 ANQGSEA. This CDR3 is built from 12 residues. V was pared by 3 bases and J by 10 bases, with 13 bases between. CDR3 nucleotide sequence: TGCAGCGTTGAGGCAGCTCGCAGGGAGCAGTTCTTC. Its translation is CSVEAARREQFF.

This chain links TRBV27 with TRBJ2-7, with TRBD1 identical over 7 bases. V trimming: 2 bases; J trimming: 5 bases; junction bases outside the gene matches: 15. CDR3 size: 17 residues. The V gene's germline CDR1 is MNHEY and CDR2 SMNVEV (reference sequence). In DNA form, the CDR3 reads TGTGCCAGCAGTTTAGTTACAGGGGAGATGACGAGGCACGAGCAGTACTTC. The encoded protein is CASSLVTGEMTRHEQYF.

This chain links TRBV6-1 with TRBJ2-7, with TRBD2 as a possible D gene (6 bases). Germline V gene data show CDR1 as MNHNS and CDR2 as SASEGT. This CDR3 has 13 amino acids. V dropped 4 bases and J dropped 2 bases, with 9 bases sitting between them. The CDR3 protein is CASSGRGPYEQYF. In DNA, the CDR3 is TGTGCCAGCAGTGGGAGGGGTCCCTACGAGCAGTACTTC.